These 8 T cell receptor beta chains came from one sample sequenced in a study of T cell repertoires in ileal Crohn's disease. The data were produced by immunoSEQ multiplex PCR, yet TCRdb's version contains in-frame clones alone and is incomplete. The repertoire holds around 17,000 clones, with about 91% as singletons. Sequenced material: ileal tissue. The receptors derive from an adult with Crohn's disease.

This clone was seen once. The CDR3, as DNA: TGTGCCAGCTCACTCACGACTAGCGGACAGGGGGACATTCAGTACTTC. Amino acid sequence: CASSLTTSGQGDIQYF. The rearrangement uses TRBV18 and TRBJ2-4, with a tentative D call TRBD1 (10 bases). The V and J ends lost 4 bases and 8 bases respectively, with 21 bases between them. This CDR3 comprises 16 residues. The germline V gene encodes CDR1 KGHSH and CDR2 LQKENI.

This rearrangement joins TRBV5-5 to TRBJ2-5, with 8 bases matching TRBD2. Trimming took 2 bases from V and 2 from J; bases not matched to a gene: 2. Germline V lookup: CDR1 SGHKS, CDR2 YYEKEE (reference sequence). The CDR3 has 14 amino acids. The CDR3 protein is CASSFSGGQETQYF. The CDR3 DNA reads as TGTGCCAGCAGCTTCAGCGGGGGACAAGAGACCCAGTACTTC.

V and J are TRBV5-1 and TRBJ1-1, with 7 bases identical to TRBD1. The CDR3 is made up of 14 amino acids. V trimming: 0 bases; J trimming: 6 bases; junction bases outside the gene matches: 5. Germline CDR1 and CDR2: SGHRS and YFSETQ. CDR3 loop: CASSLGQGWAEAFF. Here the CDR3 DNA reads TGCGCCAGCAGCTTGGGACAGGGATGGGCTGAAGCTTTCTTT.

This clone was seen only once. This CDR3 is CASSPPGLAGGPYEQYF. The CDR3 region has the DNA TGTGCCAGCAGCCCGCCGGGACTAGCGGGAGGGCCTTACGAGCAGTACTTC. The chain couples TRBV7-2 to TRBJ2-7, with 16 bases fitting TRBD2. CDR3 length: 17 residues. The germline V gene has CDR1 SGHTA and CDR2 FQGNSA. The junction had 8 bases not matched to a gene; V was cut back by 5 bases and J by 4 bases.

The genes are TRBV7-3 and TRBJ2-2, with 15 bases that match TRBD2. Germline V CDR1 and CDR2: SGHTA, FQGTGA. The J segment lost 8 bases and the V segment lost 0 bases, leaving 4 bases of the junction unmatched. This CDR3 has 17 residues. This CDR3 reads CASSLTSGTSGRGELFF. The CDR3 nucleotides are TGTGCCAGCAGCTTAACTTCCGGGACTAGCGGGAGGGGGGAGCTGTTTTTT.

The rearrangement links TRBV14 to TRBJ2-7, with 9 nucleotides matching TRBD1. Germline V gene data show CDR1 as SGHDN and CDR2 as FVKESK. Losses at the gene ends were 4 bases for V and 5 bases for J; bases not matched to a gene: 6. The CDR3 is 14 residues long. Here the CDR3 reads CASSLRDRDHEQYF. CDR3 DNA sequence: TGTGCCAGCAGCCTTCGGGACAGGGACCACGAGCAGTACTTC.

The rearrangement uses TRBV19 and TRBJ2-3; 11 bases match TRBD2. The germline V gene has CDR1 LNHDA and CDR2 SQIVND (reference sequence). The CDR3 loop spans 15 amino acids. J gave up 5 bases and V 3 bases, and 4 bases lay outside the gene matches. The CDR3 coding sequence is TGTGCCAGTAGTATCGGGACTAGCGGAAGAGATACGCAGTATTTT. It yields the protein CASSIGTSGRDTQYF. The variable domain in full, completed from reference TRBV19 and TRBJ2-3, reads DGGITQSPKYLFRKEGQNVTLSCEQNLNHDAMYWYRQDPGQGLRLIYYSQIVNDFQKGDIAEGYSVSREKKESFPLTVTSAQKNPTAFYLCASSIGTSGRDTQYFGPGTRLTVL.

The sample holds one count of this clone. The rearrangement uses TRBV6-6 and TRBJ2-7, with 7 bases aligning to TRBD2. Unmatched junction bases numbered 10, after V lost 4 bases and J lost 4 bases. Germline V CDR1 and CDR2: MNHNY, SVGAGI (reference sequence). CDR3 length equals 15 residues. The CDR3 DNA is TGTGCCAGCAGTTCCCTGGGAGGGGTTCGTTACGAGCAGTACTTC. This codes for CASSSLGGVRYEQYF.